Following are 4 T cell receptor beta chains from one sample sequenced in a study of blood T cells in healthy people across ages. A second PCR of 7 to 11 cycles used a sample-barcoded 5' primer and a J-beta primer mix. In TCRdb, the 5' RACE reads were re-called with MiXCR into one record per CDR3 protein. The table shows roughly 1,100,000 distinct CDR3 sequences, with under 30% occurring only once. This sample was also put to use in a study of T cells of mothers and their children.

Sequenced input: blood. The receptors shown here come from a girl under 10 years old in good health.

This clonotype showed up just a few times. The J gene is TRBJ2-5, the V gene TRBV20-1; the match to TRBD2 covers 9 bases. The CDR3 length is 15 residues. Trimming took 6 bases from V and 2 from J; bases not matched to a gene: 10. Germline V gene data show CDR1 as DFQATT and CDR2 as SNEGSKA (reference sequence). This chain's CDR3 is CSAWTSEGRQETQYF. CDR3 DNA: TGCAGTGCCTGGACTAGCGAAGGCCGACAAGAGACCCAGTACTTC.

This clonotype was seen more than once but under ten times. The gene calls are TRBV15 and TRBJ1-2, with D possibly TRBD1 on 6 matching bases. CDR1 is LNHNV, CDR2 YYDKDF, per germline (reference sequence). The CDR3 is made up of 16 amino acids. The V gene lost 6 bases and the J gene lost 8 bases, with 25 bases spanning the gap. CDR3 sequence: CATRPTLWGAGNGYTF. CDR3 bases: TGTGCCACCAGGCCCACCCTATGGGGGGCAGGGAACGGCTACACCTTC.

The chain combines TRBV24-1 with TRBJ2-3; maybe TRBD1 (5 bases). The CDR3 has 19 amino acids. Germline CDR1 and CDR2: KGHDR and SFDVKD. Trimming removed 0 bases from V and 1 base from J, with 19 bases in between. The CDR3 is CATSDLSIATDFRTDTQYF. For the CDR3, the DNA is TGTGCCACCAGTGATTTGAGTATCGCGACAGACTTCCGCACAGATACGCAGTATTTT.

This clonotype has only a few counts. V usage is TRBV5-1 and J usage is TRBJ2-5; D gene uncertain. The DNA end lines up better with TRBJ2-1; the J call may be wrong. CDR1 SGHRS and CDR2 YFSETQ come from the germline V gene. This CDR3 region has 13 residues. The CDR3 sequence: CASSGRVTNEQFF. CDR3 DNA sequence: TGCGCCAGCAGCGGACGCGTGACCAATGAGCAGTTCTTC.